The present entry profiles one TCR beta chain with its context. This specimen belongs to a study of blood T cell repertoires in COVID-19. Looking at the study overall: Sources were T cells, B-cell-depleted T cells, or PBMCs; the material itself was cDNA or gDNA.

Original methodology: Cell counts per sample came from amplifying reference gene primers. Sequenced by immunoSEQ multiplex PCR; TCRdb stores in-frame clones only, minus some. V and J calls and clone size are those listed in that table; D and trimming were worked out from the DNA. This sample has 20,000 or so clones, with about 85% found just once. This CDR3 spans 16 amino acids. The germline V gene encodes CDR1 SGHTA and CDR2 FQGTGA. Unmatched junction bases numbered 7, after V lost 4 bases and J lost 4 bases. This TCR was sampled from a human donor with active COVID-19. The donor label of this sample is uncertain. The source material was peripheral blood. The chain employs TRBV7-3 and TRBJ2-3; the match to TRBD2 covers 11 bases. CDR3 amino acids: CASSSPGTSGADTQYF. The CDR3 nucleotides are TGTGCCAGCAGCTCGCCCGGGACTAGCGGCGCAGATACGCAGTATTTT.